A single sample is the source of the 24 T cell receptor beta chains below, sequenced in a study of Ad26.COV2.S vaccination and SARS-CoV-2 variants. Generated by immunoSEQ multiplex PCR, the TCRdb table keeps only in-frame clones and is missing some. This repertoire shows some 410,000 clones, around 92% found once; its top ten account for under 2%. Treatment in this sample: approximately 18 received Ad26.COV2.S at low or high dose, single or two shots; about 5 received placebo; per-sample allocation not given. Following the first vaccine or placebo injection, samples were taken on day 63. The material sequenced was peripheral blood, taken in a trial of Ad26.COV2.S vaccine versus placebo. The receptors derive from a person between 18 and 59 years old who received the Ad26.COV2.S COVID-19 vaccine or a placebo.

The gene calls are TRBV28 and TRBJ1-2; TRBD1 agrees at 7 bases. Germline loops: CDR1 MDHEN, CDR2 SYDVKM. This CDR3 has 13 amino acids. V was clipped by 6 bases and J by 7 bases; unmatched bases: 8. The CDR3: CASSQGGISGYTF. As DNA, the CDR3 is TGTGCCAGCAGCCAGGGGGGAATAAGTGGCTACACCTTC.

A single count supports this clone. The CDR3 region is CASSVLAGGSYNEQFF. The CDR3 DNA reads TGTGCCAGCAGCGTCCTAGCGGGGGGTTCCTACAATGAGCAGTTCTTC. The V gene is TRBV11-2, the J gene TRBJ2-1, with 11 positions matching TRBD2. With V trimmed by 5 bases and J by 1 base, 4 bases remained unmatched. Germline V gene data show CDR1 as SGHAT and CDR2 as FQNNGV. There are 16 residues in the CDR3.

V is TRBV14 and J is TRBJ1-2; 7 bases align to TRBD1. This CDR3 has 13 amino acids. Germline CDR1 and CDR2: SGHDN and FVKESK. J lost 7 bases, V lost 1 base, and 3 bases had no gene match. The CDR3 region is CASSQGTGFGYTF. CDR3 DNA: TGTGCCAGCAGCCAAGGGACAGGTTTTGGCTACACCTTC.

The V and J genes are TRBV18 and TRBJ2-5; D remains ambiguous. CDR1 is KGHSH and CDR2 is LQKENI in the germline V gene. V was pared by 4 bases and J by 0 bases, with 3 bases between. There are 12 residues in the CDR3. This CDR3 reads CASSLYQETQYF. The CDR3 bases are TGTGCCAGCTCACTGTACCAAGAGACCCAGTACTTC.

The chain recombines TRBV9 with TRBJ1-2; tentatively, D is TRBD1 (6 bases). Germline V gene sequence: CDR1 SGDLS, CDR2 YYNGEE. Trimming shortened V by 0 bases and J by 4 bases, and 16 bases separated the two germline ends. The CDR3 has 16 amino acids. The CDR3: CASSVDPTGPSYGYTF. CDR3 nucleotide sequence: TGTGCCAGCAGCGTAGACCCTACAGGGCCGAGCTATGGCTACACCTTC. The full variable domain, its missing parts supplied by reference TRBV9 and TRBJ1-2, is DSGVTQTPKHLITATGQRVTLRCSPRSGDLSVYWYQQSLDQGLQFLIQYYNGEERAKGNILERFSAQQFPDLHSELNLSSLELGDSALYFCASSVDPTGPSYGYTFGSGTRLTVV.

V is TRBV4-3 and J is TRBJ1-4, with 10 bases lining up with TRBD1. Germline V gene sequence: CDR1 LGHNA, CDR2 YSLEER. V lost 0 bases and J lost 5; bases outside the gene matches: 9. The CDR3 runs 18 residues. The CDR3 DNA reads TGCGCCAGCAGCCAAGACGTCCGGACAGGGGGTTCAAATGAAAAACTGTTTTTT. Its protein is CASSQDVRTGGSNEKLFF.

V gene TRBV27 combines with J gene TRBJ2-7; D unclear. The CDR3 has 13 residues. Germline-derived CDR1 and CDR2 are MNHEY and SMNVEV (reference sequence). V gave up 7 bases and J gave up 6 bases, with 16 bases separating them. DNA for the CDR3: TGTGCCAGCACGAGGACGGCCGGCGGCGAGCAGTACTTC. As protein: CASTRTAGGEQYF.

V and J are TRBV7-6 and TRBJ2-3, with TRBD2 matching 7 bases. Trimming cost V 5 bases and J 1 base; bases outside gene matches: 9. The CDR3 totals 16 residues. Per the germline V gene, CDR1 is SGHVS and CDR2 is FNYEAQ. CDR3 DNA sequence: TGTGCCAGCAGCCCCCTGGGGGGGGTGGGCACAGATACGCAGTATTTT. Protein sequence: CASSPLGGVGTDTQYF.

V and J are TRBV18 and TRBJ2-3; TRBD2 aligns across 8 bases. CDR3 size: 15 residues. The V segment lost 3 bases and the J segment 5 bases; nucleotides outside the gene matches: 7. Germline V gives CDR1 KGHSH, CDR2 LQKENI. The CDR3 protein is CASSPAGGQRDTQYF. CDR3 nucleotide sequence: TGTGCCAGCTCACCCGCGGGGGGTCAAAGAGATACGCAGTATTTT. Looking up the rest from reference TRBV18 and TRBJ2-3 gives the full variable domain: NAGVMQNPRHLVRRRGQEARLRCSPMKGHSHVYWYRQLPEEGLKFMVYLQKENIIDESGMPKERFSAEFPKEGPSILRIQQVVRGDSAAYFCASSPAGGQRDTQYFGPGTRLTVL.

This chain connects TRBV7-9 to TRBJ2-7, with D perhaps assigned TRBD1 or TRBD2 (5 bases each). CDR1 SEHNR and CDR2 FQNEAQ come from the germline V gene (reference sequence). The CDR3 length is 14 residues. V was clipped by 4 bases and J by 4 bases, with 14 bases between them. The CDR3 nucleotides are TGTGCCAGCAGCTGGTTGGGGACCAAGTACGAGCAGTACTTC. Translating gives CASSWLGTKYEQYF.

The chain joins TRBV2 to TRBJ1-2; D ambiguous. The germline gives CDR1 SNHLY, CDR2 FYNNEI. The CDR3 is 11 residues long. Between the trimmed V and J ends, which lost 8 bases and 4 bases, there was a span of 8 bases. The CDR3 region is CASGDGYGYTF. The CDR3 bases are TGTGCCAGCGGCGACGGCTATGGCTACACCTTC.

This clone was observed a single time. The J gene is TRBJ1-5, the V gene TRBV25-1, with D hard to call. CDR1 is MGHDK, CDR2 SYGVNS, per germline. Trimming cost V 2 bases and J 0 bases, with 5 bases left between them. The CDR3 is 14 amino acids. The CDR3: CASSERLSNQPQHF. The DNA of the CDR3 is TGTGCCAGCAGTGAACGGCTTAGCAATCAGCCCCAGCATTTT.

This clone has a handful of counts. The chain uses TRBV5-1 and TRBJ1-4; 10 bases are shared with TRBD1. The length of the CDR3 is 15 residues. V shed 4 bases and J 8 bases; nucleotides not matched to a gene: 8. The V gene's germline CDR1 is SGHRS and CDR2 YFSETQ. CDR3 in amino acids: CASSPGTGVQEKLFF. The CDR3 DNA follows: TGCGCCAGCAGCCCTGGGACAGGGGTTCAGGAAAAACTGTTTTTT.

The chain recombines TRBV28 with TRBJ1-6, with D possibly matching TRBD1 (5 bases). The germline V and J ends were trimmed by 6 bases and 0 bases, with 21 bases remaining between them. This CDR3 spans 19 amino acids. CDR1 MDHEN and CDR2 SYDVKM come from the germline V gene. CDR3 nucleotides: TGTGCCAGCAGCCTAGGGACGGTAGACCTGAGCTCCTATAATTCACCCCTCCACTTT. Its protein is CASSLGTVDLSSYNSPLHF.

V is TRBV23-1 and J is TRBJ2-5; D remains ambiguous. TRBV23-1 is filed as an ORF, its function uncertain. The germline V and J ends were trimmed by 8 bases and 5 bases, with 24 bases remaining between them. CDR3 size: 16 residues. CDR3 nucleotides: TGCGCCAGCCGCCATCCAGGCCTCTTGGACGGGGAGACCCAGTACTTC. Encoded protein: CASRHPGLLDGETQYF.

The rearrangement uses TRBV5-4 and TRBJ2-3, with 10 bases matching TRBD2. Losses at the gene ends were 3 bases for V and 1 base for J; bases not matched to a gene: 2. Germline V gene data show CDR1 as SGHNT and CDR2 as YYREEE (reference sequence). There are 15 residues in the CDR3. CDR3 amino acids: CASSYLAGGTDTQYF. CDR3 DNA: TGTGCCAGCAGCTATCTAGCGGGGGGCACAGATACGCAGTATTTT.

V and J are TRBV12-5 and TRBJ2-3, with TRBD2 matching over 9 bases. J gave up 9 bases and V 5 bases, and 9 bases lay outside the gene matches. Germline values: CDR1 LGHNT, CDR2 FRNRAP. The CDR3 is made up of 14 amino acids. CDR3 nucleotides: TGTGCTAGTGGTACCGGGACTAGCAGTTGGACGCAGTATTTT. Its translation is CASGTGTSSWTQYF.

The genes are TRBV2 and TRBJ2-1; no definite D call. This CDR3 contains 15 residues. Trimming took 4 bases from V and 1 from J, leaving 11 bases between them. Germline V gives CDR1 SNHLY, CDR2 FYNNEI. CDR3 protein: CASSVGISSYNEQFF. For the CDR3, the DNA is TGTGCCAGCAGTGTTGGGATTTCGTCCTACAATGAGCAGTTCTTC.

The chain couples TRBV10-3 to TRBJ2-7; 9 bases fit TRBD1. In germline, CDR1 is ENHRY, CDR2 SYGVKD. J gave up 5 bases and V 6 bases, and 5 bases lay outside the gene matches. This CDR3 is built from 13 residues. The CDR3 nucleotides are TGTGCCATCAGCCGGACAGGGGACCACGAGCAGTACTTC. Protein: CAISRTGDHEQYF.

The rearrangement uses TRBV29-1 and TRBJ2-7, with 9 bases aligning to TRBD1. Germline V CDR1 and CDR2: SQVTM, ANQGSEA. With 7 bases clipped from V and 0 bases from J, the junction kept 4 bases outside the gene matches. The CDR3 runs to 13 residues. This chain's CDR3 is CSGGQGLSYEQYF. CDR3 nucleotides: TGCAGCGGGGGACAGGGTCTCTCCTACGAGCAGTACTTC.

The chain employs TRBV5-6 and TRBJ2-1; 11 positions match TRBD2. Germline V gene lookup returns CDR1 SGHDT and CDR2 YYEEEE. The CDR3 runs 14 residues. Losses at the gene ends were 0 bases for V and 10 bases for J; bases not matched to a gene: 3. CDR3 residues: CASSLELAGGEQFF. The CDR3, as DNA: TGTGCCAGCAGCTTGGAGCTAGCGGGGGGAGAGCAGTTCTTC.

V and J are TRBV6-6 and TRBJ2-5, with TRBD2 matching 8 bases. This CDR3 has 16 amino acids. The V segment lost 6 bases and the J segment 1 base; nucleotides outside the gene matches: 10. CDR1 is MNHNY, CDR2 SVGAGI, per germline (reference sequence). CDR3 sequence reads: CASSPFPGGPQETQYF. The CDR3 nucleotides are TGTGCCAGCAGCCCCTTCCCGGGGGGGCCCCAAGAGACCCAGTACTTC.

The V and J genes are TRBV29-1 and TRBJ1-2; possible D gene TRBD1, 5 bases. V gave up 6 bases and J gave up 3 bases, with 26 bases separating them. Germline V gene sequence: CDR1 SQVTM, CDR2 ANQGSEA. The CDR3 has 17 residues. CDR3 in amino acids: CSVRASPSGGTYYGYTF. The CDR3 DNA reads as TGCAGCGTCAGAGCAAGCCCCAGTGGGGGGACCTACTATGGCTACACCTTC.

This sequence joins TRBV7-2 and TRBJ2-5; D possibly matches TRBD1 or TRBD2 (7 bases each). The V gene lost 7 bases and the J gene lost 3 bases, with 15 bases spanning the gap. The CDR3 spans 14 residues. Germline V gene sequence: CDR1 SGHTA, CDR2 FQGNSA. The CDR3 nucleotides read TGTGCCAGCACCCGGGGAGGGACAGAAGAGACCCAGTACTTC. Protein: CASTRGGTEETQYF. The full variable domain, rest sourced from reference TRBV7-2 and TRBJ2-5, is GAGVSQSPSNKVTEKGKDVELRCDPISGHTALYWYRQSLGQGLEFLIYFQGNSAPDKSGLPSDRFSAERTGGSVSTLTIQRTQQEDSAVYLCASTRGGTEETQYFGPGTRLLVL.